This TCR beta chain appears in the sequencing data of a study of shared clonotypes between healthy human individuals. Looking at the study overall: Each donor's CD4 naive and CD4 memory cells filled three plates apiece, CD8 naive two, and CD8 memory one. Study outcomes and limitations: Although depth was large, rarefaction showed that sequencing of the sorted subsets was incomplete. In general, naive subsets displayed greater estimated richness than memory subsets did.

Germline lookup yields CDR1 SGHTA and CDR2 FQGNSA. There are 14 residues in the CDR3. The V gene end was trimmed by 4 bases and the J gene end by 2 bases; junction bases not matched to a gene: 2. Participating donors were healthy, HIV-negative adults free of recent acute infections or vaccinations. Sequencing used immunoSEQ multiplex PCR; TCRdb keeps in-frame clones, though not all of them. Found here are 2 million to 2.5 million clones, approximately 93% of them singletons; the top ten hold approximately 0.37%. As regards this clone: Its antigen remains unknown. The sample has other DNA sequences that encode this CDR3 too.

The clonotype comes from a man in his late teens or twenties in good health. Some clones in this sample may be carry-over from other donors' samples. The chain recombines TRBV7-2 with TRBJ1-5; TRBD1 matches 7 bases. The material sequenced was naive CD4+ T cells from PBMCs. Subset here: CD45RA+ positively selected. The CDR3 nucleotides are TGTGCCAGCAGCTCAGGACAGGGCAATCAGCCCCAGCATTTT. Its translation is CASSSGQGNQPQHF.